This TCR beta chain was obtained from a study of blood T cell repertoires in COVID-19. CDR1 and CDR2 (germline): MNHEY, SVGAGI. CDR3 length: 14 amino acids. Unmatched junction bases numbered 6, after V lost 9 bases and J lost 2 bases. Generated by immunoSEQ multiplex PCR, the TCRdb table keeps only in-frame clones and is missing some. The table has some 260,000 clones, 88% seen once. Sequencing used peripheral blood. The receptor comes from an elderly man with acute or convalescent COVID-19. The V and J genes are TRBV6-5 and TRBJ2-1, with 8 bases fitting TRBD1. Here the CDR3 reads CASKPGQAYNEQFF. CDR3 in DNA: TGTGCCAGTAAGCCGGGACAGGCCTACAATGAGCAGTTCTTC.